This T cell receptor beta chain is from a study of cytotoxic CD8 clonotypes in ibrutinib-treated CLL. Profiling relied on immunoSEQ multiplex PCR, and the TCRdb table lists in-frame clones only, not all of them. The sample has nearly 25,000 clones, roughly 70% seen once. The J segment lost 0 bases and the V segment lost 5 bases, leaving 1 base of the junction unmatched. Per the germline V gene, CDR1 is SEHNR and CDR2 is FQNEAQ (reference sequence). The CDR3 spans 13 residues. The sequence came from a human donor with chronic lymphocytic leukemia. The material sequenced was PBMCs, taken after 12 months of ibrutinib treatment. The V and J genes are TRBV7-9 and TRBJ2-7; 7 bases are shared with TRBD2. CDR3 bases: TGTGCCAGCAGCGGGGGGGACTCCTACGAGCAGTACTTC. As protein: CASSGGDSYEQYF.